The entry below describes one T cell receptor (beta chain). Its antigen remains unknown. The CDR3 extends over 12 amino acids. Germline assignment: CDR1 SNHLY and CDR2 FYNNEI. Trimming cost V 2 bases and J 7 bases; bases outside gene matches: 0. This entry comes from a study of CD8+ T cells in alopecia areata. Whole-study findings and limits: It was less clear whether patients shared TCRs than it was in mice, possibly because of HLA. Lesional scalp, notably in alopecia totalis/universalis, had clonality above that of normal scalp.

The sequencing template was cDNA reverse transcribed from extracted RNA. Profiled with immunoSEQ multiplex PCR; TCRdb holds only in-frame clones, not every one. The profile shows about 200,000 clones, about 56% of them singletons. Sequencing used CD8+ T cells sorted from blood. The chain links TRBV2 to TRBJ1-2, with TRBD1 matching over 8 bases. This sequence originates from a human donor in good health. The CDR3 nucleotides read TGTGCCAGCAGTGAACAGGGGGCTGGCTACACCTTC. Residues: CASSEQGAGYTF.